Only a few counts were recorded for the clone carrying this TCR beta chain. This specimen belongs to a study of patients and donors after allogeneic stem cell transplantation. TCRdb re-derived calls from the RT-PCR reads in MiXCR, one entry per CDR3 protein. The sample records about 230,000 distinct CDR3 sequences, less than 15% being singletons. Deletions cut 0 bases from V and 7 bases from J, with 16 bases between. CDR1 SGHTA and CDR2 FQGNSA come from the germline V gene. The CDR3 has 15 amino acids. The TCR sequence derives from a human donor who was either an allogeneic HSCT recipient or a stem cell or donor lymphocyte infusion donor (not recorded which). It is not recorded whose cells these are; they may come from a transplant donor. Material: blood, either unsorted or a sorted T cell fraction (not recorded which). V usage is TRBV7-2 and J usage is TRBJ2-7; D is possibly TRBD2 (6 bases). CDR3 amino acids: CASSLAGGPWGEQYF. The DNA of the CDR3 is TGTGCCAGCAGCTTAGCGGGGGGTCCCTGGGGGGAGCAGTACTTC. Together with reference TRBV7-2 and TRBJ2-7, the CDR3 gives the full variable domain: GAGVSQSPSNKVTEKGKDVELRCDPISGHTALYWYRQSLGQGLEFLIYFQGNSAPDKSGLPSDRFSAERTGGSVSTLTIQRTQQEDSAVYLCASSLAGGPWGEQYFGPGTRLTVT.